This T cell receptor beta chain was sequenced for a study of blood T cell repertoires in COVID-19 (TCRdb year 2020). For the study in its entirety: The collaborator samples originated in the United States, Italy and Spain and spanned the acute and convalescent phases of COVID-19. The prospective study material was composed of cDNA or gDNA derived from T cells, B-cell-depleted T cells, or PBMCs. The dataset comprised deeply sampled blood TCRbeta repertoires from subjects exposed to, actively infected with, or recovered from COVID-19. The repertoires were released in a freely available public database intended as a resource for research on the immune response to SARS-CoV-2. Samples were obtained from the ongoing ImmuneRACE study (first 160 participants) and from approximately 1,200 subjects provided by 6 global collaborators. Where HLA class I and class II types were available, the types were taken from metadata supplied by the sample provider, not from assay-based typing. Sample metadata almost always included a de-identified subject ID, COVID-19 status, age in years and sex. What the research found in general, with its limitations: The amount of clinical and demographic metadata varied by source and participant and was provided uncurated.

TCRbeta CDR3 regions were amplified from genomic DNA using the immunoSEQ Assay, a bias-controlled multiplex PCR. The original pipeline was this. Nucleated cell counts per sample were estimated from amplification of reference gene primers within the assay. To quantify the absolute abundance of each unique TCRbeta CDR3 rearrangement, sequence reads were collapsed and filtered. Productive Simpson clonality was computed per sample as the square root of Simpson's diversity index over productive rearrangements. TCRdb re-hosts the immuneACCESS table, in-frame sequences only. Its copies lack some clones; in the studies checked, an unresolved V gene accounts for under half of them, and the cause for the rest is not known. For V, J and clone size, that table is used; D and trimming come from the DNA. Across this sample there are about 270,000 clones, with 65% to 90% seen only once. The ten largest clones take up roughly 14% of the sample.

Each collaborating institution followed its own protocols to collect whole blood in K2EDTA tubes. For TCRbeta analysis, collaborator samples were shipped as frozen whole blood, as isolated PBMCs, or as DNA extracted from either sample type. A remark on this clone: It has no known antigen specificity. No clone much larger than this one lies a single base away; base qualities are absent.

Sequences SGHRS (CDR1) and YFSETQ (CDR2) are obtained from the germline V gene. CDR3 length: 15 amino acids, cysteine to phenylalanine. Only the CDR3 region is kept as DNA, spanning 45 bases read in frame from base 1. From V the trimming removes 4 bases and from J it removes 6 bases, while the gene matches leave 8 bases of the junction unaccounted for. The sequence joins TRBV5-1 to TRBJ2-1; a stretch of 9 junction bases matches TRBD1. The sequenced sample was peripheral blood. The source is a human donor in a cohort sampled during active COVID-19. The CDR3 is CASSRRTGEVNEQFF. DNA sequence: TGCGCCAGCAGCCGTAGGACAGGGGAGGTCAATGAGCAGTTCTTC.